This TCR beta chain was captured in a study of immune cell composition in non-small cell lung cancer. The length of the CDR3 is 13 residues. The germline V and J ends were trimmed by 8 bases and 7 bases, with 14 bases remaining between them. Germline CDR1 and CDR2: KGHSH and LQKENI. The data were produced by immunoSEQ multiplex PCR, yet TCRdb's version contains in-frame clones alone and is incomplete. The sample lists roughly 2,700 clones; around 80% were seen once. The TCR was taken from a human donor with non-small cell lung cancer. This sequence joins TRBV18 and TRBJ2-2; the D gene is possibly TRBD1 (5 bases). The material sequenced was lung tumor tissue. The CDR3 sequence: CASPRQLHGELFF. The CDR3 DNA reads TGTGCCAGCCCGCGACAGCTCCACGGGGAGCTGTTTTTT.